This is a list of T cell receptor beta chains from one sample in a study of T cells after yellow fever vaccination. TCRdb redid the calling of the 5' RACE reads with MiXCR, one entry per CDR3 protein. The table includes about 400,000 distinct CDR3 sequences, around 6.5% detected once. Sequenced here: PBMCs, sampled 5 days after the yellow fever booster vaccination. The origin of the receptors is a young man who received the YFV17D yellow fever vaccine. The CDR3 runs from the conserved cysteine through the conserved F or W. Each record gives: clone size, V gene, J gene, D gene, CDR3 protein, CDR3 DNA. A D gene is named only where the DNA matches it firmly. Clone size, where shown, is once, few, many, or a class for clones that have expanded.

few	TRBV10-3	TRBJ2-7	NA	CAISGPAYEQYF	TGTGCCATCAGTGGGCCTGCCTACGAGCAGTACTTC
NA	TRBV18	TRBJ1-1	NA	CASSPLLSENTEAFF	TGTGCCAGCTCACCATTGCTCTCGGAGAACACTGAAGCTTTCTTT
many	TRBV6-1	TRBJ2-5	TRBD2	CASSPGSSSGSQETQYF	TGTGCCAGCAGCCCGGGGTCGAGTAGCGGGTCCCAAGAGACCCAGTACTTC
few	TRBV5-4	TRBJ2-1	TRBD2	CASSSRPGLAGEGYNEQFF	TGTGCCAGCAGCTCCCGCCCGGGACTAGCGGGAGAGGGGTACAATGAGCAGTTCTTC
few	TRBV18	TRBJ2-2	TRBD2	CASSRSGTSGTQMNTGELFF	TGTGCCAGCTCACGATCCGGGACTAGCGGGACACAAATGAACACCGGGGAGCTGTTTTTT
many	TRBV5-6	TRBJ2-7	NA	CASSLVSQPYEQYF	TGTGCCAGCAGCTTGGTTAGCCAGCCCTACGAGCAGTACTTC
few	TRBV6-1	TRBJ2-2	TRBD1	CASRRDRGNTGELFF	TGTGCCAGCAGGAGAGACAGGGGTAACACCGGGGAGCTGTTTTTT
many	TRBV6-2/TRBV6-3	TRBJ2-7	NA	CASDDRTRLYEQYF	TGTGCCAGCGACGACAGAACCAGACTTTACGAGCAGTACTTC
few	TRBV16	TRBJ1-4	NA	CASSQSRAAEKLFF	TGTGCCAGCAGCCAATCCAGGGCGGCTGAAAAACTGTTTTTT
NA	TRBV29-1	TRBJ2-1	TRBD2	CSPRLAGIRNEQFF	TGCAGCCCCCGGCTAGCGGGAATTCGCAATGAGCAGTTCTTC
NA	TRBV7-9	TRBJ2-5	TRBD2	CASSLSGRADRGETQYF	TGTGCCAGCAGCTTGAGCGGGAGGGCTGACAGAGGCGAGACCCAGTACTTC
many	TRBV5-1	TRBJ1-1	NA	CASSLGGGYTEAFF	TGCGCCAGCAGCCTCGGAGGGGGGTACACTGAAGCTTTCTTT
few	TRBV4-1	TRBJ1-1	NA	CASSQDLGGMNTEAFF	TGCGCCAGCAGCCAAGATCTTGGGGGAATGAACACTGAAGCTTTCTTT
many	TRBV10-2	TRBJ2-7	TRBD1	CASSDVSGTGNYEQYF	TGCGCCAGCAGTGATGTTTCCGGGACAGGGAATTACGAGCAGTACTTC
few	TRBV29-1	TRBJ1-2	TRBD1	CSVVGGQVDSRYGYTF	TGCAGCGTTGTTGGGGGACAGGTAGATTCTCGGTATGGCTACACCTTC
few	TRBV6-1	TRBJ2-7	TRBD2	CASTPRTSGYEQYF	TGTGCCAGCACCCCAAGGACTAGCGGGTACGAGCAGTACTTC
many	TRBV7-9	TRBJ2-7	NA	CASSLDSYSYEQYF	TGTGCCAGCAGCCTTGACTCATACTCCTACGAGCAGTACTTC
NA	TRBV7-2	TRBJ2-7	NA	CASSSPEDEQYF	TGTGCCAGCAGCTCACCCGAAGACGAGCAGTACTTC
NA	TRBV5-4	TRBJ2-7	TRBD1	CASSPEAGGYEQYF	TGTGCCAGCAGCCCCGAGGCAGGGGGATACGAGCAGTACTTC
NA	TRBV12-3/TRBV12-4	TRBJ2-3	NA	CACCHLRGRGLITDTQYF	TGTGCCTGCTGTCACTTAAGGGGGAGGGGACTCATCACAGATACGCAGTATTTT
NA	TRBV30	TRBJ2-1	NA	CALDSGASYNEQFF	TGTGCCTTAGACTCAGGGGCCTCCTACAATGAGCAGTTCTTC
few	TRBV7-8	TRBJ1-1	NA	CASSLSREGTEAFF	TGTGCCAGCAGCTTGTCCAGGGAAGGGACTGAAGCTTTCTTT
many	TRBV6-4	TRBJ2-3	TRBD2	CAPDGREGPDTQYF	TGTGCCCCCGACGGGCGGGAGGGCCCCGATACGCAGTATTTT
many	TRBV30	TRBJ1-6	NA	CAWRVVAPYNSPLHF	TGTGCCTGGAGAGTGGTAGCGCCCTATAATTCACCCCTCCACTTT
few	TRBV5-6	TRBJ2-1	TRBD2	CASSLVAGFAYNEQFF	TGTGCCAGCAGCTTGGTAGCGGGATTCGCCTACAATGAGCAGTTCTTC
few	TRBV7-9	TRBJ2-7	NA	CASSLDFSGTHTYEQYF	TGTGCCAGCAGCTTAGATTTCTCCGGGACTCATACCTACGAGCAGTACTTC
many	TRBV6-1	TRBJ2-3	NA	CASTDGGHTDTQYF	TGTGCCAGCACCGACGGGGGGCATACAGATACGCAGTATTTT
many	TRBV21-1	TRBJ2-1	NA	CASSNVPRETTYNEQFF	TGTGCCAGCAGCAACGTCCCTCGGGAGACCACCTACAATGAGCAGTTCTTC
many	TRBV7-8	TRBJ2-7	NA	CASSLAVRTETHYEQYF	TGTGCCAGCAGCTTAGCGGTTCGGACAGAGACACACTACGAGCAGTACTTC
NA	TRBV29-1	TRBJ2-2	NA	CSAYGQNTGELFF	TGCAGCGCCTACGGACAGAACACCGGGGAGCTGTTTTTT
NA	TRBV12-3/TRBV12-4	TRBJ2-1	NA	CASSRGGGISNEQFF	TGTGCCAGCAGTAGGGGGGGGGGCATATCCAATGAGCAGTTCTTC
many	TRBV5-5	TRBJ2-5	NA	CASRISGQETQYF	TGTGCCAGCAGAATCTCGGGGCAGGAGACCCAGTACTTC
many	TRBV20-1	TRBJ1-6	TRBD1	CSARADRDSSPLHF	TGCAGTGCTAGAGCCGACAGGGACTCTTCACCCCTCCACTTT
NA	TRBV7-9	TRBJ2-3	NA	CASSLAQWDTQYF	TGTGCCAGCAGCTTAGCGCAATGGGATACGCAGTATTTT
NA	TRBV7-3	TRBJ2-1	TRBD1	CASSSRDRSYNEQFF	TGTGCCAGCAGCTCCCGGGACAGGAGTTACAATGAGCAGTTCTTC
many	TRBV7-2	TRBJ1-1	NA	CASSLLRGWAEAFF	TGTGCCAGCAGTTTGCTACGAGGGTGGGCTGAAGCTTTCTTT
NA	TRBV24-1	TRBJ2-2	NA	CATSDFRLNTGELFF	TGTGCCACCAGTGATTTCCGCCTTAACACCGGGGAGCTGTTTTTT
NA	TRBV29-1	TRBJ1-1	NA	CSVSRGWTEAFF	TGCAGCGTTTCAAGGGGTTGGACTGAAGCTTTCTTT
few	TRBV7-2	TRBJ1-4	NA	CASSLAGWLNEKLFF	TGTGCCAGCAGCTTGGCGGGATGGTTGAATGAAAAACTGTTTTTT
many	TRBV6-2/TRBV6-3	TRBJ1-5	NA	CASGSNQPQHF	TGTGCCAGCGGATCCAATCAGCCCCAGCATTTT
NA	TRBV5-1	TRBJ2-3	TRBD2	CASSSSGRSQSSTDTQYF	TGCGCCAGCAGCTCAAGCGGGAGGTCCCAATCTAGCACAGATACGCAGTATTTT
many	TRBV12-3/TRBV12-4	TRBJ2-3	TRBD2	CASSLGTSSQGTQYF	TGTGCCAGCAGTTTAGGGACTAGCTCACAGGGTACGCAGTATTTT
many	TRBV4-2	TRBJ2-7	NA	CASSQDNAYEQYF	TGTGCCAGCAGCCAAGATAACGCCTACGAGCAGTACTTC
NA	TRBV4-3	TRBJ2-1	NA	CASSQAGGHEQFF	TGCGCCAGCAGCCAAGCCGGTGGACATGAGCAGTTCTTC
NA	TRBV10-3	TRBJ1-2	NA	CAISELAGDGYTF	TGTGCCATCAGTGAGCTCGCAGGGGATGGCTACACCTTC
NA	TRBV28	TRBJ2-1	TRBD2	CASSSPLAGYREQFF	TGTGCCAGCAGTTCCCCACTAGCGGGTTACCGGGAGCAGTTCTTC